Listed below are T cell receptor beta chains from one sample, sequenced in a study of T cells in Graves' hyperthyroidism and ophthalmopathy. TCRdb recomputed calls from the multiplex PCR reads with MiXCR, one row per CDR3 protein. Of a few hundred thousand distinct CDR3 sequences listed, 15% are singletons. Sequences were obtained from blood. Receptors were obtained from a woman in her fifties or sixties with Graves' ophthalmopathy. CDR3s include the opening cysteine and the closing phenylalanine or tryptophan. Fields, in order: D gene, clone size, J gene, V gene, CDR3 protein, CDR3 DNA. D genes are given only for firm matches. Clone size is shown for a subset of rows, as once, few, many or a class of expanded clone.

d_gene: TRBD1; abundance: few; j_gene: TRBJ2-1; v_gene: TRBV5-4; CDR3aa: CASSQGQGRDEQFF; CDR3nt: TGTGCCAGCAGCCAGGGACAGGGGCGGGACGAGCAGTTCTTC
d_gene: .; abundance: many; j_gene: TRBJ2-7; v_gene: TRBV20-1; CDR3aa: CSARDQGYRYEQYF; CDR3nt: TGCAGTGCTAGAGATCAGGGGTACCGCTACGAGCAGTACTTC
d_gene: .; abundance: many; j_gene: TRBJ1-2; v_gene: TRBV18; CDR3aa: CASSPDQPSYGYTF; CDR3nt: TGTGCCAGCTCACCAGATCAACCGAGCTATGGCTACACCTTC
d_gene: .; abundance: many; j_gene: TRBJ1-1; v_gene: TRBV6-1; CDR3aa: CASSPRTSNTEAFF; CDR3nt: TGTGCCAGCAGCCCGCGGACATCGAACACTGAAGCTTTCTTT
d_gene: TRBD2; abundance: .; j_gene: TRBJ2-5; v_gene: TRBV25-1; CDR3aa: CASSEWGGEETQYF; CDR3nt: TGTGCCAGCAGTGAATGGGGGGGGGAAGAGACCCAGTACTTC
d_gene: .; abundance: many; j_gene: TRBJ1-2; v_gene: TRBV7-9; CDR3aa: CASSLVGSTDYGYTF; CDR3nt: TGTGCCAGCAGCTTAGTGGGTTCTACGGACTATGGCTACACCTTC
d_gene: TRBD1; abundance: many; j_gene: TRBJ1-2; v_gene: TRBV11-2; CDR3aa: CASSLERQGEGYTF; CDR3nt: TGTGCCAGCAGCTTAGAGAGACAGGGAGAGGGCTACACCTTC
d_gene: TRBD2; abundance: many; j_gene: TRBJ2-1; v_gene: TRBV5-1; CDR3aa: CASRTSGPLNEQFF; CDR3nt: TGCGCCAGCAGAACTAGCGGCCCATTGAATGAGCAGTTCTTC
d_gene: TRBD2; abundance: many; j_gene: TRBJ2-3; v_gene: TRBV12-3/TRBV12-4; CDR3aa: CASSRRGGQATDTQYF; CDR3nt: TGTGCCAGCAGCCGGCGGGGGGGCCAAGCCACAGATACGCAGTATTTT
d_gene: .; abundance: many; j_gene: TRBJ2-4; v_gene: TRBV6-1; CDR3aa: CASRDGDKNIQYF; CDR3nt: TGTGCCAGCAGAGACGGGGACAAAAACATTCAGTACTTC
d_gene: .; abundance: .; j_gene: TRBJ2-3; v_gene: TRBV6-5; CDR3aa: CASSYRSVQTSTDTQYF; CDR3nt: TGTGCCAGCAGTTACCGCTCCGTCCAAACTAGCACAGATACGCAGTATTTT
d_gene: .; abundance: many; j_gene: TRBJ2-1; v_gene: TRBV7-3; CDR3aa: CASSMPLAKGSPGEQFF; CDR3nt: TGTGCCAGCAGCATGCCTCTAGCGAAGGGTTCGCCGGGTGAGCAGTTCTTC
d_gene: TRBD2; abundance: .; j_gene: TRBJ2-3; v_gene: TRBV2; CDR3aa: CASSPGLAGGPADTQYF; CDR3nt: TGTGCCAGCAGCCCGGGACTAGCGGGAGGGCCGGCAGATACGCAGTATTTT
d_gene: TRBD1; abundance: many; j_gene: TRBJ2-7; v_gene: TRBV2; CDR3aa: CAGRTGKGERVYEQYF; CDR3nt: TGTGCCGGTCGGACAGGGAAGGGGGAAAGGGTCTACGAGCAGTACTTC